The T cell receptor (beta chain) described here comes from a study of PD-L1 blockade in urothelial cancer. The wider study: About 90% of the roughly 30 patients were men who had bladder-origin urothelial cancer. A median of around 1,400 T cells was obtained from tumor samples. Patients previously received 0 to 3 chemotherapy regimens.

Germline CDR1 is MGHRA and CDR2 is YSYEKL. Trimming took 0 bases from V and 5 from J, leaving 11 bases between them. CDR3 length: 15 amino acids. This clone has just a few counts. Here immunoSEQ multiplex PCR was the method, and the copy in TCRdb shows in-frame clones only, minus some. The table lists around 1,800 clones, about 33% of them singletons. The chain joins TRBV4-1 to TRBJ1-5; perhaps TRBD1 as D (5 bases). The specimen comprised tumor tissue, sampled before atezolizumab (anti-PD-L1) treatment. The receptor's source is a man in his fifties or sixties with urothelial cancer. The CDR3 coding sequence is TGCGCCAGCAGCCAAGATGGCAGGGACGATCAGCCCCAGCATTTT. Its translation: CASSQDGRDDQPQHF.